This T cell receptor (beta chain) was captured in a study of beta chain features in type 1 diabetes. As to this clone: Its specificity is not known.

This CDR3 region has 15 residues. The germline V and J ends were trimmed by 1 base and 4 bases, with 11 bases remaining between them. Germline-derived CDR1 and CDR2 are SGDLS and YYNGEE. Findings and limits, study-wide: Moderately but significantly shorter TCRB CDR3s were found in Type 1 diabetes patients in all four CD4+ subsets.

Sequencing targeted expressed TCRB transcripts, as all isolated RNA had been reverse transcribed. Profiled with immunoSEQ multiplex PCR; TCRdb holds only in-frame clones, not every one. This sample has hundreds of thousands of clones, with about an eighth found just once. The sample comprised naive CD4+ T cells from blood. The receptor's source is a man in his late teens or twenties with type 1 diabetes. The V call is TRBV9, the J call TRBJ2-2; perhaps TRBD1 as D (6 bases). Written as DNA, the CDR3 is TGTGCCAGCAGCGTATTGGGACACTTCACCGGGGAGCTGTTTTTT. This sequence encodes CASSVLGHFTGELFF.